What follows is one TCR beta chain and its context. Measured with immunoSEQ multiplex PCR; TCRdb has only the in-frame clones, and not every one. The data show 70,000 to 75,000 clones, 90% seen once. The CDR3 runs 18 residues. This entry is derived from a study of blood T cell repertoires in COVID-19. The chain employs TRBV21-1 and TRBJ2-1; the table calls TRBD2, which could not be checked here. TRBV21-1 is flagged as a pseudogene. The sequenced sample consisted of peripheral blood. This TCR was sampled from a human donor in a cohort sampled during active COVID-19. In nucleotides, the CDR3 is TGTGCCAGCAGCATTGAACTAGCGGGAGAGGGTCTTAACAATGAGCAGTTCTTC. Protein product: CASSIELAGEGLNNEQFF.